This TCR beta chain was identified in a study of T cells in Graves' hyperthyroidism and ophthalmopathy. Findings and caveats of the study: Researchers found most expanded thyroid clonotypes above 0.001 in blood as well.

The ends were cut back, 5 bases at V and 3 bases at J, with 14 bases in the middle. Germline values: CDR1 SGHTA, CDR2 FQGNSA. This CDR3 has 14 residues. This clonotype showed up many times. Its antigen is not known. TCR beta CDR3 region amplification was performed from RNA transcripts. An initial round of RT-PCR targeting the TCR CDR3 relied on the HTBI primer set. From the multiplex PCR reads, TCRdb called clonotypes with MiXCR, one entry per CDR3 protein. The sample has about 290,000 distinct CDR3 sequences, 15% to 20% seen once. The clonotype comes from a woman aged 55 to 70 with Graves' ophthalmopathy. The rearrangement links TRBV7-2 to TRBJ2-7, with D perhaps TRBD2 (5 bases). The source material was blood. The CDR3 region has the DNA TGTGCCAGCAGCCTCGAGGACCGGGGCTACGAGCAGTACTTC. It encodes CASSLEDRGYEQYF.